These 12 T cell receptor beta chains were all obtained from the same sample, sequenced in a study of siplizumab effects on memory and regulatory T cells. Kept together in coculture, the mixed lymphocyte reaction cells spent 6 days at 37°C. Profiled with immunoSEQ multiplex PCR; TCRdb holds only in-frame clones, not every one. The sample holds 10,000 or so clones, roughly 46% seen once. Antigens of these TCRs are unknown. What was sequenced was CFSE-low (dividing) CD4+ T cells sorted from an allogeneic mixed lymphocyte reaction. The receptors originated from a human donor in good health; the cells came from an allogeneic mixed lymphocyte reaction.

The genes are TRBV2 and TRBJ2-1; the match to TRBD2 covers 7 bases. Germline-derived CDR1 and CDR2 are SNHLY and FYNNEI. J lost 7 bases, V lost 6 bases, and 9 bases had no gene match. The CDR3 has 14 amino acids. The DNA for the CDR3 is TGTGCCAGCAGCGTAGAGCGGGGCACAAATGAGCAGTTCTTC. Translation gives CASSVERGTNEQFF.

The chain combines TRBV5-5 with TRBJ1-2; 8 nucleotides match TRBD1. This CDR3 comprises 14 residues. Germline V CDR1 and CDR2: SGHKS, YYEKEE (reference sequence). The V and J ends lost 0 bases and 8 bases, in that order; junction bases with no gene match: 6. CDR3 nucleotides: TGTGCCAGCAGCTTGGCCTACAGGGGGTTCGGCTACACCTTC. This encodes CASSLAYRGFGYTF.

This chain connects TRBV2 to TRBJ2-2; no clear D. V was pared by 2 bases and J by 1 base, with 2 bases between. The CDR3 contains 13 residues. Germline V CDR1 and CDR2: SNHLY, FYNNEI. The CDR3 nucleotides read TGTGCCAGCAGTGAACAGAACACCGGGGAGCTGTTTTTT. It yields the protein CASSEQNTGELFF.

The chain has TRBV7-5 and TRBJ2-7; the D call in the table, TRBD2, was not verified against the DNA. TRBV7-5 is classified as a pseudogene. This CDR3 spans 10 amino acids. The CDR3 protein is CASSLGFERF. As DNA, the CDR3 is TGTGCCAGCAGCTTAGGGTTTGAGCGGTTC.

The V and J genes are TRBV6-6 and TRBJ1-2; possible D gene TRBD1, 5 bases. V shed 3 bases and J shed 5 bases, with 19 bases lying between them. Germline assignment: CDR1 MNHNY and CDR2 SVGAGI (reference sequence). This CDR3 has 16 amino acids. CDR3 bases: TGTGCCAGCAGTTATTTTGCCCCAGGGTTAGGGTATGGCTACACCTTC. This translates into CASSYFAPGLGYGYTF.

The J gene is TRBJ2-5, the V gene TRBV4-1; the D gene is possibly TRBD1 (5 bases). From germline, CDR1 is MGHRA and CDR2 YSYEKL. The CDR3 runs to 14 residues. The V end lost 5 bases, the J end lost 4 bases, and 14 bases lay between the germline ends. DNA of the CDR3: TGCGCCAGCAGCGCTCAGGTTAGGGGAGAGACCCAGTACTTC. Translating it yields CASSAQVRGETQYF.

This clone has more than one count but fewer than ten. Mismatch with germline at one junction end may stem from a read error. The chain couples TRBV15 to TRBJ2-7; 7 positions agree with TRBD2. Germline assignment: CDR1 LNHNV and CDR2 YYDKDF (reference sequence). There are 14 residues in the CDR3. Written as DNA, the CDR3 is TGTGCCACCAGCAGAGATTTCAGCGGGACGGTTTTTTTCTTC. As protein: CATSRDFSGTVFFF. The entire variable domain, with the rest obtained from reference TRBV15 and TRBJ2-7, is as follows: DAMVIQNPRYQVTQFGKPVTLSCSQTLNHNVMYWYQQKSSQAPKLLFHYYDKDFNNEADTPDNFQSRRPNTSFCFLDIRSPGLGDTAMYLCATSRDFSGTVFFFGPGTRLTVT.

The rearrangement joins TRBV2 to TRBJ2-3; D may be TRBD2 (5 bases). CDR1 and CDR2 (germline): SNHLY, FYNNEI. The CDR3 consists of 14 residues. Trimming shortened V by 8 bases and J by 0 bases, and 12 bases separated the two germline ends. The CDR3 is CASGRSSSTDTQYF. In DNA form, the CDR3 reads TGTGCCAGCGGGAGAAGCTCTAGCACAGATACGCAGTATTTT. Filled out from reference TRBV2 and TRBJ2-3, the complete variable domain reads EPEVTQTPSHQVTQMGQEVILRCVPISNHLYFYWYRQILGQKVEFLVSFYNNEISEKSEIFDDQFSVERPDGSNFTLKIRSTKLEDSAMYFCASGRSSSTDTQYFGPGTRLTVL.

This clone was observed once. The chain combines TRBV30 with TRBJ2-7; tentatively, D is TRBD1 (6 bases). This CDR3 has 12 residues. V lost 5 bases to trimming and J lost 5 bases, with 13 bases between them. CDR1 is GTSNPN, CDR2 SVGIG, per germline (reference sequence). This CDR3 reads CAWDSGGHEQYF. The CDR3 region has the DNA TGTGCCTGGGACAGTGGGGGCCACGAGCAGTACTTC.

The rearrangement links TRBV7-2 to TRBJ2-7, with D perhaps matching TRBD2 (5 bases). The ends were cut back, 2 bases at V and 2 bases at J, with 10 bases in the middle. This CDR3 has 14 amino acids. Germline CDR1 and CDR2: SGHTA and FQGNSA. The CDR3 loop is CASSLIGITYEQYF. The CDR3, as DNA: TGTGCCAGCAGCTTAATCGGGATAACCTACGAGCAGTACTTC. Full variable domain (rest looked up from reference TRBV7-2 and TRBJ2-7): GAGVSQSPSNKVTEKGKDVELRCDPISGHTALYWYRQSLGQGLEFLIYFQGNSAPDKSGLPSDRFSAERTGGSVSTLTIQRTQQEDSAVYLCASSLIGITYEQYFGPGTRLTVT.

There are a few counts of this clone. J is TRBJ2-2 and V is TRBV11-1; 8 nucleotides line up with TRBD1. Looked up from germline, CDR1 is SGHAT and CDR2 is FQDESV (reference sequence). Trimming removed 3 bases from V and 3 bases from J; junction bases left unmatched: 6. The CDR3 sequence is 16 residues long. The DNA for the CDR3 is TGTGCCAGCAGCTTCGGCACAGGGGGGTACACCGGGGAGCTGTTTTTT. Its protein is CASSFGTGGYTGELFF.

This clone has a handful of counts. The chain is built from TRBV6-6 and TRBJ1-6; D may be TRBD1 (5 bases). V dropped 7 bases and J dropped 10 bases, with 17 bases sitting between them. CDR1 is MNHNY, CDR2 SVGAGI, per germline (reference sequence). The CDR3 is 14 amino acids. CDR3 sequence (DNA): TGTGCCAGCACCTATGGCAGGGTGGAATCACCCCTCCACTTT. It specifies CASTYGRVESPLHF.